This note documents a single T cell receptor (beta chain) sequence. What it binds is unknown. The sample belongs to a study of shared clonotypes between healthy human individuals. Overall study context: Per donor, three plates held CD4 naive cells, three held CD4 memory, two held CD8 naive and one held CD8 memory. Findings and limits, study-wide: Shared across four donors were around 5% of the naive CD4 clonotypes.

Recent vaccinations or acute infections were absent in the healthy HIV-negative adult donors. Memory CD4+ cells were the fraction left after CD45RA+ naive selection. There are 18 residues in the CDR3. Here immunoSEQ multiplex PCR was the method, and the copy in TCRdb shows in-frame clones only, minus some. The sample lists a few million clones, about 92% occurring once. The chain has TRBV21-1 and TRBJ2-1; the tabulated D call, TRBD2, remains unverified against the DNA. TRBV21-1 is a documented pseudogene. This clonotype was obtained from a man between 18 and 29 years old in good health. Some clones in this sample may be carry-over from other donors' samples. The source material was naive CD4+ T cells from PBMCs. Stated subset: CD45RA+ positively selected. For the CDR3, the DNA is TGTGCCAGCAGCAAGTTTACCCCGGGACTAGCGGGAAGGGGGTGGCAGTTCTTC. This codes for CASSKFTPGLAGRGWQFF.